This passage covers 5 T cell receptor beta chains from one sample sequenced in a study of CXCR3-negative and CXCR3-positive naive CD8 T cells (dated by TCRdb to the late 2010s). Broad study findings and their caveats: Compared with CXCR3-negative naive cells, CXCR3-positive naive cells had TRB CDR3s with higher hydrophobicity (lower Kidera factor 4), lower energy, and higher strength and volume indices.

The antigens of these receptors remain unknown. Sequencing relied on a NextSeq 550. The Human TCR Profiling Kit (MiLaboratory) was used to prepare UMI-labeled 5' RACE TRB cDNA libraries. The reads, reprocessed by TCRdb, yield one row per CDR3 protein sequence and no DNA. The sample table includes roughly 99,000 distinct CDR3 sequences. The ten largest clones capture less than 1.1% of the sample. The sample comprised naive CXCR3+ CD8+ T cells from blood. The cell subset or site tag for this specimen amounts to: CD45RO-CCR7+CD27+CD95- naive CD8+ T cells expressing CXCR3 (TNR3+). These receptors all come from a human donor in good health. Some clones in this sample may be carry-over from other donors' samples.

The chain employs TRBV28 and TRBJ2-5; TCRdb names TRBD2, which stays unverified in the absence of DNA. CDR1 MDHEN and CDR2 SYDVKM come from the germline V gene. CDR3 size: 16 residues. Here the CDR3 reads CASSLGSSGAQETQYF.

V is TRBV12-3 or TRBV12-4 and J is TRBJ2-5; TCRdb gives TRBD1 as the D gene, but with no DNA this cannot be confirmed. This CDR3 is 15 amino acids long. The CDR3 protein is CASSLGSSSGGTQYF.

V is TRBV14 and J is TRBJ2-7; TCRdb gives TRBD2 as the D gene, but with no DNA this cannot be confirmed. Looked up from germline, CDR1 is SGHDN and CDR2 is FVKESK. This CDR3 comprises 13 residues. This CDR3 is CASSFTRAGEQYF.

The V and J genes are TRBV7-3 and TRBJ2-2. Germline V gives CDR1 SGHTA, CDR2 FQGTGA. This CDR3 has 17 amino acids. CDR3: CASSLTSGTSNTGELFF.

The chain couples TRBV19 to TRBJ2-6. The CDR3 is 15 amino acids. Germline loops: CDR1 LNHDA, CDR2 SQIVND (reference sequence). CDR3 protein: CASSIIASGANVLTF.